These 25 T cell receptor beta chains were sequenced from one sample in a study of early T cells in non-severe SARS-CoV-2 infection. From the 5' RACE reads, TCRdb called clonotypes with MiXCR, one entry per CDR3 protein. The sample records fewer than 95,000 distinct CDR3 sequences, 16% being singletons. The starting material was whole blood, obtained at baseline. The receptors were sampled from an adult who was a healthcare worker with PCR-confirmed SARS-CoV-2 infection or an uninfected control (not recorded which).

The V gene is TRBV20-1, the J gene TRBJ1-1, with a possible D match to TRBD1 (6 bases). Looked up from germline, CDR1 is DFQATT and CDR2 is SNEGSKA (reference sequence). V was clipped by 6 bases and J by 1 base, with 15 bases between them. The CDR3 contains 14 residues. The CDR3 region is CSAIKLQGNTEAFF. Here the CDR3 DNA reads TGCAGTGCCATTAAATTACAGGGGAACACTGAAGCTTTCTTT.

This clonotype was seen a handful of times. This chain links TRBV9 with TRBJ2-1; 8 positions agree with TRBD1. Trimming took 3 bases from V and 8 from J; bases not matched to a gene: 4. CDR1 and CDR2 from the germline V gene are SGDLS and YYNGEE. This CDR3 has 13 amino acids. CDR3 sequence (DNA): TGTGCCAGCAGCGACGGACAGGGCTATGAGCAGTTCTTC. It is translated as CASSDGQGYEQFF. Drawing the rest from reference TRBV9 and TRBJ2-1, the complete variable domain is DSGVTQTPKHLITATGQRVTLRCSPRSGDLSVYWYQQSLDQGLQFLIQYYNGEERAKGNILERFSAQQFPDLHSELNLSSLELGDSALYFCASSDGQGYEQFFGPGTRLTVL.

This clonotype has only a few counts. This rearrangement joins TRBV20-1 to TRBJ2-1; maybe TRBD2 (6 bases). Germline values: CDR1 DFQATT, CDR2 SNEGSKA (reference sequence). CDR3 length equals 15 residues. V lost 3 bases and J lost 0, with 12 bases in between. Here the CDR3 reads CSASAGWVSYNEQFF. The CDR3 DNA sequence: TGCAGTGCTAGTGCGGGGTGGGTCTCCTACAATGAGCAGTTCTTC.

This clonotype was counted only a few times. This chain uses TRBV4-1 with TRBJ1-6, with D unclear. There are 19 residues in the CDR3. Germline V gives CDR1 MGHRA, CDR2 YSYEKL. V lost 0 bases to trimming and J lost 1 base, with 16 bases between them. DNA of the CDR3: TGCGCCAGCAGCCAAGATCCCAGCCTGAAGATATCCTATAATTCACCCCTCCACTTT. Protein: CASSQDPSLKISYNSPLHF.

This clonotype was picked up many times. This rearrangement joins TRBV7-9 to TRBJ2-1; D not certain. CDR1 is SEHNR, CDR2 FQNEAQ, per germline (reference sequence). CDR3 length equals 11 residues. V lost 3 bases and J lost 7, with 4 bases in between. The CDR3 reads CASSLENEQFF. The CDR3 DNA reads TGTGCCAGCAGCTTGGAAAATGAGCAGTTCTTC.

This clonotype has more than one count but fewer than ten. The rearrangement joins TRBV29-1 to TRBJ2-1; TRBD2 agrees at 7 bases. Germline V lookup: CDR1 SQVTM, CDR2 ANQGSEA. J was trimmed by 2 bases and V by 1 base; bases with no gene match: 11. The CDR3 runs 17 residues. The CDR3 sequence: CSVEGISRLAAYNEQFF. The CDR3 region has the DNA TGCAGCGTTGAAGGTATCAGCAGACTAGCCGCCTACAATGAGCAGTTCTTC.

This chain connects TRBV5-1 to TRBJ1-5; TRBD1 agrees at 8 bases. The CDR3 has 15 amino acids. J was trimmed by 6 bases and V by 1 base; bases with no gene match: 6. Germline CDR1 is SGHRS and CDR2 is YFSETQ. CDR3 nucleotide sequence: TGCGCCAGCAGCTTGTCAGGGGGCGCAGGTCAGCCCCAGCATTTT. Its translation: CASSLSGGAGQPQHF. Filled out from reference TRBV5-1 and TRBJ1-5, the complete variable domain reads KAGVTQTPRYLIKTRGQQVTLSCSPISGHRSVSWYQQTPGQGLQFLFEYFSETQRNKGNFPGRFSGRQFSNSRSEMNVSTLELGDSALYLCASSLSGGAGQPQHFGDGTRLSIL.

The chain employs TRBV30 and TRBJ2-1; D is unclear. Germline V CDR1 and CDR2: GTSNPN, SVGIG (reference sequence). The V gene lost 0 bases and the J gene lost 6 bases, with 3 bases spanning the gap. The CDR3 has 11 residues. CDR3 in DNA: TGTGCCTGGAGTGTCCTCAATGAGCAGTTCTTC. Protein: CAWSVLNEQFF.

The chain combines TRBV7-3 with TRBJ1-6; D gene unclear. Trimming pared 4 bases from V and 9 bases from J, leaving 16 bases between. Germline-derived CDR1 and CDR2 are SGHTA and FQGTGA. The CDR3 is made up of 15 amino acids. The CDR3: CASSSRGFEGSPLHF. The CDR3, as DNA: TGTGCCAGCAGCTCTAGAGGGTTTGAAGGTTCACCCCTCCACTTT.

The chain has TRBV11-2 and TRBJ2-1; D gene uncertain. Germline V CDR1 and CDR2: SGHAT, FQNNGV. Trimming left V 0 bases short and J 8 bases short, with 11 bases between. There are 14 residues in the CDR3. The CDR3 DNA reads TGTGCCAGCAGCTTAGAAAGGGTCGGCGATGAGCAGTTCTTC. It yields the protein CASSLERVGDEQFF.

J is TRBJ1-2 and V is TRBV9; D is perhaps TRBD1 (6 bases). CDR3 length equals 19 residues. Trimming took 2 bases from V and 5 from J, leaving 28 bases between them. CDR1 is SGDLS and CDR2 is YYNGEE in the germline V gene. DNA of the CDR3: TGTGCCAGCAGCGTTAATTCAGGGGTCGAGCGAACGTTGGATTATGGCTACACCTTC. Translation gives CASSVNSGVERTLDYGYTF. The entire variable domain, with the rest obtained from reference TRBV9 and TRBJ1-2, is as follows: DSGVTQTPKHLITATGQRVTLRCSPRSGDLSVYWYQQSLDQGLQFLIQYYNGEERAKGNILERFSAQQFPDLHSELNLSSLELGDSALYFCASSVNSGVERTLDYGYTFGSGTRLTVV.

This clonotype was detected only a few times. This chain connects TRBV20-1 to TRBJ2-3; 13 nucleotides align to TRBD2. In germline, CDR1 is DFQATT, CDR2 SNEGSKA (reference sequence). J lost 5 bases, V lost 3 bases, and 14 bases had no gene match. This CDR3 is built from 18 residues. CDR3 nucleotides: TGCAGTGCTAGGGCTGGGGGACTAGCGGGAAGGTCAGGAGATACGCAGTATTTT. Amino acids: CSARAGGLAGRSGDTQYF.

This clonotype came up a few times. This rearrangement joins TRBV20-1 to TRBJ2-3; possible D gene TRBD1, 6 bases. This CDR3 contains 15 residues. Germline loops: CDR1 DFQATT, CDR2 SNEGSKA (reference sequence). V lost 7 bases and J 0 bases, leaving 17 bases between the germline ends. CDR3 in amino acids: CSGTAYGSSTDTQYF. The CDR3 DNA sequence: TGCAGTGGGACAGCTTACGGCTCTAGCACAGATACGCAGTATTTT.

The chain combines TRBV6-6 with TRBJ2-7; 12 bases map to TRBD2. Germline V lookup: CDR1 MNHNY, CDR2 SVGAGI (reference sequence). Trimming cost V 5 bases and J 6 bases; bases outside gene matches: 8. The CDR3 is made up of 15 amino acids. The CDR3 DNA sequence: TGTGCCAGCAGTCGATTGACTAGCGGGAGTCGCGAGCAGTACTTC. Protein product: CASSRLTSGSREQYF.

The rearrangement links TRBV12-3 or TRBV12-4 to TRBJ2-3; 10 nucleotides match TRBD2. V lost 7 bases and J lost 4; bases outside the gene matches: 5. The CDR3 totals 14 residues. CDR3 nucleotides: TGTGCCAGCACCGGGACTAGCGTCCCAGATACGCAGTATTTT. Translation: CASTGTSVPDTQYF.

This clonotype was seen a handful of times. The V and J genes are TRBV5-1 and TRBJ1-1; D might be TRBD1 (5 bases). The V gene lost 9 bases and the J gene lost 5 bases, with 8 bases spanning the gap. From germline, CDR1 is SGHRS and CDR2 YFSETQ. The CDR3 is 10 amino acids. The CDR3 bases are TGCGCCAACCCAGGGACTGAAGCTTTCTTT. It yields the protein CANPGTEAFF.

This clonotype was seen repeatedly, ten times or more. This sequence joins TRBV30 and TRBJ1-1; TRBD1 might be the D (6 bases). V lost 7 bases and J 4 bases, leaving 28 bases between the germline ends. This CDR3 has 17 residues. Germline CDR1 and CDR2: GTSNPN and SVGIG (reference sequence). The CDR3 DNA is TGTGCCTCGTATTTGACGGGGGACAAGGGACACTTCACTGAAGCTTTCTTT. Protein product: CASYLTGDKGHFTEAFF.

This clonotype was detected ten times or more. The chain combines TRBV5-1 with TRBJ2-2; no clear D gene. With 1 base removed from V and 1 base from J, the gap between germline ends came to 5 bases. This CDR3 is 14 amino acids long. Germline loops: CDR1 SGHRS, CDR2 YFSETQ. The CDR3 DNA reads TGCGCCAGCAGCTTGACGGGGAACACCGGGGAGCTGTTTTTT. Protein sequence: CASSLTGNTGELFF.

This clonotype showed up just a few times. The gene calls are TRBV10-3 and TRBJ2-7; the match to TRBD1 covers 9 bases. The CDR3 loop spans 16 amino acids. V dropped 6 bases and J dropped 3; count of bases not matched to a gene: 12. From germline, CDR1 is ENHRY and CDR2 SYGVKD. This CDR3 reads CAIRDPVRDRDYEQYF. The CDR3, as DNA: TGTGCCATCAGGGACCCCGTCCGGGACAGGGACTACGAGCAGTACTTC.

The chain couples TRBV5-1 to TRBJ1-1; D call uncertain. CDR3 length equals 13 residues. The V end was cut by 4 bases, the J end by 3 bases, with 10 bases between. CDR1 SGHRS and CDR2 YFSETQ come from the germline V gene. CDR3 DNA sequence: TGCGCCAGCAGCCGAAAACTAGACACTGAAGCTTTCTTT. It specifies CASSRKLDTEAFF.

The table lists this clonotype with many counts. V and J are TRBV12-2 and TRBJ2-1; the table's D call of TRBD2 was not tested on the DNA. TRBV12-2 has pseudogene status. This CDR3 comprises 17 residues. CDR3 amino acids: CASRGRSGRRIYNEQFF. The CDR3 DNA reads TGTGCAAGTCGCGGACGGAGCGGGAGAAGGATTTATAATGAGCAGTTCTTC.

This clonotype was recorded a few times. V gene TRBV29-1 combines with J gene TRBJ2-7, with 9 bases identical to TRBD1. CDR1 SQVTM and CDR2 ANQGSEA come from the germline V gene. V lost 7 bases and J lost 7; bases outside the gene matches: 8. This CDR3 comprises 12 residues. This chain's CDR3 is CSGGQGRREQYF. The CDR3 coding sequence is TGCAGCGGGGGACAGGGAAGGAGAGAGCAGTACTTC.

CDR3 sequence (DNA): TGTGCCAGCAGAGGACAGGGGGACAACGAGCAGTACTTC. This sequence encodes CASRGQGDNEQYF. The chain recombines TRBV12-3 or TRBV12-4 with TRBJ2-7, with 10 nucleotides matching TRBD1. V was clipped by 6 bases and J by 5 bases; unmatched bases: 4. This CDR3 spans 13 amino acids.

This clonotype has more than one count but fewer than ten. The rearrangement uses TRBV2 and TRBJ1-5; D gene ambiguous. The CDR3 totals 12 residues. Per germline, CDR1 SNHLY and CDR2 FYNNEI. V dropped 6 bases and J dropped 0 bases, with 3 bases sitting between them. The CDR3 loop reads CASRNSNQPQHF. The CDR3 coding sequence is TGTGCCAGCAGGAATAGCAATCAGCCCCAGCATTTT.

The chain links TRBV5-1 to TRBJ2-7; D might be TRBD1 (6 bases). The CDR3 contains 14 residues. The V end was cut by 4 bases, the J end by 5 bases, with 16 bases between. Per the germline V gene, CDR1 is SGHRS and CDR2 is YFSETQ. As DNA, the CDR3 is TGCGCCAGCAGCGTGACAGGACCGGTTGACGAGCAGTACTTC. Its translation: CASSVTGPVDEQYF.